The table lists the clone carrying this T cell receptor beta chain with a few counts. The length of the CDR3 is 16 residues. The germline CDR1 and CDR2 sequences are SEHNR and FQNEAQ (reference sequence). V was clipped by 1 base and J by 3 bases, with 15 bases between them. The data were taken from a study of blood T cells in healthy people across ages. PCR was performed a second time for about 7 to 11 cycles using a sample-barcoded 5' primer and a J-beta primer mix. Each CDR3 protein gets one entry after TCRdb re-called the 5' RACE reads with MiXCR. The sample yields approximately 780,000 distinct CDR3 sequences, roughly 25% seen once. This sample was shared with a second study, whose subject was T cells of mothers and their children. That source reports: Overlap ran slightly, non-significantly higher for related than unrelated mother-child pairs.

The sequenced sample was blood. The receptor was isolated from a boy between 10 and 17 years old in good health. V gene TRBV7-9 combines with J gene TRBJ1-1; D might be TRBD1 (6 bases). CDR3 in amino acids: CASSLVRGHRDTEAFF. The CDR3, as DNA: TGTGCCAGCAGCTTAGTGAGGGGCCACAGGGACACTGAAGCTTTCTTT.